The 17 T cell receptor beta chains reported below all come from one sample, sequenced in a study of blood T cell repertoires in COVID-19. The method was immunoSEQ multiplex PCR; TCRdb's version includes in-frame clones alone and lacks a portion of them. This sample has about 370,000 clones, with nearly 90% found just once. Sample: peripheral blood. The receptors shown here come from a young man with active or convalescent COVID-19.

This clone was seen a few times. The chain links TRBV7-3 to TRBJ1-2, with D possibly being TRBD1 (6 bases). The CDR3 sequence is 13 residues long. Trimming removed 5 bases from V and 6 bases from J, with 13 bases in between. CDR1 and CDR2 from the germline V gene are SGHTA and FQGTGA. The CDR3 coding sequence is TGTGCCAGCAGCCGGACAGCCCGGGATGGCTACACCTTC. Its translation is CASSRTARDGYTF.

The chain uses TRBV9 and TRBJ1-6; unclear D gene. Germline CDR1 and CDR2: SGDLS and YYNGEE. V lost 3 bases and J lost 7, with 14 bases in between. CDR3 size: 15 residues. The CDR3 DNA sequence: TGTGCCAGCAGCGCCGCGACCGGGAAAAATTCACCCCTCCACTTT. Protein product: CASSAATGKNSPLHF.

V and J are TRBV3-1 (or the pseudogene TRBV3-2) and TRBJ1-3; TRBD1 matches at 7 bases. The V and J ends lost 5 bases and 0 bases, in that order; junction bases with no gene match: 7. The CDR3 totals 16 residues. Per the germline V gene, CDR1 is LGHDT and CDR2 is YNNKEL (reference sequence). The CDR3 DNA is TGTGCCAGCAGCAGAACACAGGGGAACTCTGGAAACACCATATATTTT. Translated, it gives CASSRTQGNSGNTIYF.

CDR3 nucleotide sequence: TGCGCCAGCAGTGAGGAACAGGGGCGGACTGAAGCTTTCTTT. Its protein product is CASSEEQGRTEAFF. V is TRBV10-2 and J is TRBJ1-1; 7 positions match TRBD1. The V and J ends lost 2 bases and 5 bases, in that order; junction bases with no gene match: 5. This CDR3 spans 14 amino acids. From germline, CDR1 is WSHSY and CDR2 SAAADI.

V and J are TRBV4-2 and TRBJ1-5, with a tentative D call TRBD1 (6 bases). Trimming pared 4 bases from V and 6 bases from J, leaving 16 bases between. Germline-derived CDR1 and CDR2 are LGHNA and YNFKEQ. This CDR3 comprises 15 residues. The CDR3 DNA sequence: TGTGCCAGCAGCCTAGTGGACAGCCCCAGTCAGCCCCAGCATTTT. It yields the protein CASSLVDSPSQPQHF.

As DNA, the CDR3 is TGTGCCAGCAGCCAGGCTGGACAGGGGAACACTGAAGCTTTCTTT. This encodes CASSQAGQGNTEAFF. This sequence joins TRBV4-2 and TRBJ1-1; TRBD1 aligns across 8 bases. The trim removed 3 bases at V and 1 base at J, leaving 4 bases unmatched. This CDR3 contains 15 residues. CDR1 and CDR2 (germline): LGHNA, YNFKEQ.

The chain has TRBV12-3 or TRBV12-4 and TRBJ2-2; D remains unclear. Deletions cut 7 bases from V and 3 bases from J, with 6 bases between. This CDR3 spans 12 amino acids. In nucleotides, the CDR3 is TGTGCCAGCACCAAATACACCGGGGAGCTGTTTTTT. Translated: CASTKYTGELFF.

This sequence joins TRBV6-5 and TRBJ1-5, with a possible D match to TRBD1 (6 bases). Trimming shortened V by 5 bases and J by 4 bases, and 15 bases separated the two germline ends. The CDR3 totals 15 residues. Germline V gives CDR1 MNHEY, CDR2 SVGAGI. Here the CDR3 reads CASSTLDSRNQPQHF. The CDR3 nucleotides read TGTGCCAGCAGTACCTTGGACAGTCGGAATCAGCCCCAGCATTTT.

This chain connects TRBV15 to TRBJ1-5; a weak D match, TRBD1 (6 bases). V shed 9 bases and J shed 3 bases, with 12 bases lying between them. Germline V CDR1 and CDR2: LNHNV, YYDKDF (reference sequence). CDR3 size: 13 residues. The CDR3 spells CATKQGSNQPQHF. The CDR3 DNA reads TGTGCCACAAAACAGGGTTCCAATCAGCCCCAGCATTTT.

This chain uses TRBV18 with TRBJ1-2; D perhaps matches TRBD1 (6 bases). The V gene lost 3 bases and the J gene lost 6 bases, with 8 bases spanning the gap. Germline loops: CDR1 KGHSH, CDR2 LQKENI. This CDR3 is 12 amino acids long. Here the CDR3 reads CASSPDRNGYTF. The CDR3 DNA sequence: TGTGCCAGCTCACCCGACAGGAATGGCTACACCTTC. Supplemented by reference TRBV18 and TRBJ1-2, the full variable domain reads NAGVMQNPRHLVRRRGQEARLRCSPMKGHSHVYWYRQLPEEGLKFMVYLQKENIIDESGMPKERFSAEFPKEGPSILRIQQVVRGDSAAYFCASSPDRNGYTFGSGTRLTVV.

The table lists this clone with a few counts. This rearrangement joins TRBV7-2 to TRBJ1-2, with D uncertain. Trimming pared 0 bases from V and 8 bases from J, leaving 10 bases between. The CDR3 consists of 13 residues. Germline CDR1 is SGHTA and CDR2 is FQGNSA. The CDR3 here is CASSLAGDMGYTF. The CDR3 DNA reads as TGTGCCAGCAGCTTAGCTGGCGACATGGGCTACACCTTC.

The chain is built from TRBV4-3 and TRBJ1-2; D ambiguous. Germline V gene lookup returns CDR1 LGHNA and CDR2 YSLEER. The CDR3 is made up of 13 amino acids. Trimming cost V 0 bases and J 4 bases, with 6 bases left between them. The CDR3: CASSQDKLYGYTF. The CDR3, as DNA: TGCGCCAGCAGCCAAGACAAACTCTATGGCTACACCTTC.

The V and J genes are TRBV19 and TRBJ1-4, with D unresolved. The CDR3 loop spans 12 amino acids. Germline lookup yields CDR1 LNHDA and CDR2 SQIVND (reference sequence). V gave up 6 bases and J gave up 8 bases, with 10 bases separating them. CDR3 coding DNA: TGTGCCAGTAGCCCGGGATACGAAAAACTGTTTTTT. Translation: CASSPGYEKLFF.

This clone was seen more than once but under ten times. This chain connects TRBV7-9 to TRBJ2-2, with TRBD2 matching over 13 bases. Looked up from germline, CDR1 is SEHNR and CDR2 is FQNEAQ (reference sequence). With V trimmed by 4 bases and J by 6 bases, 2 bases remained unmatched. The CDR3 extends over 15 amino acids. This chain's CDR3 is CASSSLAGGPGELFF. Written as DNA, the CDR3 is TGTGCCAGCAGCTCACTAGCGGGGGGGCCCGGGGAGCTGTTTTTT.

The chain is built from TRBV6-4 and TRBJ1-2, with a weak D call TRBD1 (5 bases). Germline values: CDR1 MRHNA, CDR2 SNTAGT. This CDR3 has 14 amino acids. The V end lost 3 bases, the J end lost 1 base, and 9 bases lay between the germline ends. The DNA of the CDR3 is TGTGCCAGCAGTGAAGGGGCCTTTAACTATGGCTACACCTTC. Protein sequence: CASSEGAFNYGYTF.

The genes are TRBV18 and TRBJ2-7; 9 bases fit TRBD1. V lost 2 bases, J lost 0 bases, and 2 bases stayed unmatched. The germline gives CDR1 KGHSH, CDR2 LQKENI. The CDR3 spans 15 residues. The CDR3 here is CASSPMGQGSYEQYF. CDR3 bases: TGTGCCAGCTCACCAATGGGACAGGGCTCCTACGAGCAGTACTTC.

This clone occurred once. This chain connects TRBV3-1 (or the pseudogene TRBV3-2) to TRBJ1-1; D may be TRBD1 (5 bases). This CDR3 has 16 residues. The V and J ends lost 2 bases and 6 bases respectively, with 19 bases between them. Germline values: CDR1 LGHDT, CDR2 YNNKEL (reference sequence). In nucleotides, the CDR3 is TGTGCCAGCAGCCAACTGGCAGGGCGAGGAATATCTGAAGCTTTCTTT. Translation: CASSQLAGRGISEAFF.